These 16 T cell receptor beta chains share one sample of origin, sequenced in a study of shared clonotypes between healthy human individuals. TCRdb keeps only in-frame clones here, not all; method: immunoSEQ multiplex PCR. The sample carries just over 2,000,000 clones, about 95% recorded once. CD45RO negativity and positive selection for CCR7 defined naive CD8 cells, a population that excluded terminally differentiated effector memory CD45RA+ cells. The sample consisted of naive CD8+ T cells sorted from blood. The receptors here all came from a man aged 18 to 35 in good health.

The chain uses TRBV9 and TRBJ1-1; TRBD1 is a possible D gene (6 bases). Germline V gene sequence: CDR1 SGDLS, CDR2 YYNGEE. V lost 0 bases, J lost 7 bases, and 16 bases lay in between. The CDR3 is 15 amino acids. Here the CDR3 DNA reads TGTGCCAGCAGCGTAGGAGTGACAGGCAACGGTGAAGCTTTCTTT. It encodes CASSVGVTGNGEAFF.

The chain employs TRBV29-1 and TRBJ2-7, with TRBD1 matching 7 bases. This CDR3 has 13 residues. The germline V gene encodes CDR1 SQVTM and CDR2 ANQGSEA. The J segment lost 0 bases and the V segment lost 7 bases, leaving 6 bases of the junction unmatched. CDR3 sequence (DNA): TGCAGCGCTCGGGACAGCTTCTCCTACGAGCAGTACTTC. This codes for CSARDSFSYEQYF.

The CDR3 loop is CASRADRNTGELFF. Written as DNA, the CDR3 is TGTGCCAGCAGGGCGGACAGGAACACCGGGGAGCTGTTTTTT. The rearrangement uses TRBV9 and TRBJ2-2, with a weak D call TRBD1 (6 bases). Trimming left V 5 bases short and J 1 base short, with 9 bases between. The length of the CDR3 is 14 residues. Looked up from germline, CDR1 is SGDLS and CDR2 is YYNGEE. Using reference TRBV9 and TRBJ2-2 for the parts outside the CDR3, the full variable domain is DSGVTQTPKHLITATGQRVTLRCSPRSGDLSVYWYQQSLDQGLQFLIQYYNGEERAKGNILERFSAQQFPDLHSELNLSSLELGDSALYFCASRADRNTGELFFGEGSRLTVL.

As to this clone: The same CDR3 can be traced to other DNA sequences in this sample. The gene calls are TRBV5-6 and TRBJ2-7, with 7 bases aligning to TRBD1. Losses at the gene ends were 2 bases for V and 4 bases for J; bases not matched to a gene: 3. Germline lookup yields CDR1 SGHDT and CDR2 YYEEEE. The CDR3 covers 13 residues. CDR3: CASSFGQAYEQYF. The CDR3 DNA is TGTGCCAGCAGCTTTGGACAGGCGTACGAGCAGTACTTC. The variable domain in full, completed from reference TRBV5-6 and TRBJ2-7, reads DAGVTQSPTHLIKTRGQQVTLRCSPKSGHDTVSWYQQALGQGPQFIFQYYEEEERQRGNFPDRFSGHQFPNYSSELNVNALLLGDSALYLCASSFGQAYEQYFGPGTRLTVT.

The chain recombines TRBV29-1 with TRBJ2-1; D uncertain. This CDR3 region has 10 residues. The V gene's germline CDR1 is SQVTM and CDR2 ANQGSEA. V dropped 6 bases and J dropped 10 bases, with 10 bases sitting between them. DNA of the CDR3: TGCAGCGTCCACACCCCCGAGCAGTTCTTC. Amino acid sequence: CSVHTPEQFF.

This chain uses TRBV18 with TRBJ2-3; TRBD2 might be the D (6 bases). Between the trimmed V and J ends, which lost 0 bases and 3 bases, there was a span of 13 bases. The germline gives CDR1 KGHSH, CDR2 LQKENI. The CDR3 has 16 residues. The CDR3 DNA is TGTGCCAGCTCACCACCGCGGGGATCGGAAACAGATACGCAGTATTTT. It is translated as CASSPPRGSETDTQYF.

The chain employs TRBV5-6 and TRBJ1-5; D is unclear. Looked up from germline, CDR1 is SGHDT and CDR2 is YYEEEE. This CDR3 spans 12 amino acids. With 3 bases removed from V and 7 bases from J, the gap between germline ends came to 8 bases. CDR3: CASSSRWQPQHF. CDR3 nucleotides: TGTGCCAGCAGCTCTCGTTGGCAGCCCCAGCATTTT.

The gene calls are TRBV6-5 and TRBJ1-6; TRBD1 aligns across 11 bases. The germline gives CDR1 MNHEY, CDR2 SVGAGI. This CDR3 region has 13 residues. The J segment lost 9 bases and the V segment lost 8 bases, leaving 3 bases of the junction unmatched. The chain's CDR3 is CASSGQGASPLHF. CDR3 nucleotides: TGTGCCAGCTCAGGACAGGGGGCTTCACCCCTCCACTTT.

The chain is built from TRBV15 and TRBJ2-7; 8 bases match TRBD2. The CDR3 contains 12 residues. The ends lost 6 bases at V and 6 bases at J; junction bases unmatched: 4. From germline, CDR1 is LNHNV and CDR2 YYDKDF (reference sequence). In nucleotides, the CDR3 is TGTGCCACCAGTATCCTAGCGGGCGAGCAGTACTTC. Its translation: CATSILAGEQYF.

The V call is TRBV29-1, the J call TRBJ1-2, with D unresolved. The V and J ends lost 0 bases and 5 bases respectively, with 13 bases between them. CDR1 and CDR2 (germline): SQVTM, ANQGSEA. The length of the CDR3 is 14 residues. This chain's CDR3 is CSVEDQAVLYGYTF. Here the CDR3 DNA reads TGCAGCGTTGAAGATCAGGCAGTCTTATATGGCTACACCTTC.

The chain is built from TRBV13 and TRBJ2-2; D ambiguous. With 3 bases removed from V and 6 bases from J, the gap between germline ends came to 5 bases. In germline, CDR1 is PRHDT, CDR2 FYEKMQ (reference sequence). The CDR3 covers 12 residues. The CDR3 sequence: CASSLTSGELFF. The CDR3 DNA reads as TGTGCCAGCAGCTTGACTTCCGGGGAGCTGTTTTTT.

This chain connects TRBV19 to TRBJ2-1, with D unclear. Germline V CDR1 and CDR2: LNHDA, SQIVND (reference sequence). There are 15 residues in the CDR3. V was shortened by 3 bases and J by 6 bases, with 15 bases between the two germline ends. The CDR3 nucleotides read TGTGCCAGTAGTATCGTTGAGAGTTCTGTCAATGAGCAGTTCTTC. Its protein product is CASSIVESSVNEQFF.

This chain links TRBV15 with TRBJ1-4, with 7 bases aligning to TRBD1. CDR1 is LNHNV, CDR2 YYDKDF, per germline (reference sequence). The CDR3 has 15 residues. The V gene end was trimmed by 2 bases and the J gene end by 2 bases; junction bases not matched to a gene: 2. CDR3 coding DNA: TGTGCCACCAGCAGATACAGGGGTACTAATGAAAAACTGTTTTTT. It translates to CATSRYRGTNEKLFF.

CDR3 DNA: TGCGCCAGCAGCCAAGAGGAATACCTCGACTACGAGCAGTACTTC. This sequence encodes CASSQEEYLDYEQYF. This sequence joins TRBV4-1 and TRBJ2-7, with no clear D. CDR1 is MGHRA and CDR2 is YSYEKL in the germline V gene. The CDR3 is 15 residues long. V was trimmed by 0 bases and J by 3 bases, leaving 12 bases between them.

This chain joins TRBV5-5 and TRBJ2-7, with D perhaps being TRBD1 or TRBD2 (5 bases each). Germline V lookup: CDR1 SGHKS, CDR2 YYEKEE (reference sequence). The CDR3 sequence is 14 residues long. The V end lost 3 bases, the J end lost 2 bases, and 12 bases lay between the germline ends. The CDR3 DNA is TGTGCCAGCAGCTACGGGACGCAAACCTACGAGCAGTACTTC. Its translation is CASSYGTQTYEQYF.

CDR3 DNA sequence: TGTGCCAGCACCTCGACGACAGGGGGCTCCTACGAGCAGTACTTC. Encoded protein: CASTSTTGGSYEQYF. The rearrangement uses TRBV25-1 and TRBJ2-7, with TRBD1 matching over 9 bases. The trim removed 7 bases at V and 0 bases at J, leaving 7 bases unmatched. The length of the CDR3 is 15 residues. In germline, CDR1 is MGHDK, CDR2 SYGVNS.